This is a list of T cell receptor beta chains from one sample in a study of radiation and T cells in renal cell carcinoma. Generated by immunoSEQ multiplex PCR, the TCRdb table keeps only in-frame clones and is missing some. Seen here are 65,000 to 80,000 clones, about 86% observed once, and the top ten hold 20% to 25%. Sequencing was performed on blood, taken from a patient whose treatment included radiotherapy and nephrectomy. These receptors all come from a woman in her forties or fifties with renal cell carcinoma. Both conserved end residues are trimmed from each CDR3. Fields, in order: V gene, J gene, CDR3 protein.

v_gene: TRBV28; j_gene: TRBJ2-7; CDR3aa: ASSRPGTGWGEQY
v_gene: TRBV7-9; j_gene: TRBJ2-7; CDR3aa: ASNDVLGYEQY
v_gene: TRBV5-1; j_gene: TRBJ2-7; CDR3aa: ASSLGTSGRSSYEQY
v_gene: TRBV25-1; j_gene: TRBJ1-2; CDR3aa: ASSEGGSGYT
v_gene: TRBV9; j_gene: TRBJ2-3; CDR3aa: ASSVAQGASTDTQY
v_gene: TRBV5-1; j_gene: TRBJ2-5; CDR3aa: ASSLEASGQETQY
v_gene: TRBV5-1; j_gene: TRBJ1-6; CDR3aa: ASSLAWGGRAPLH
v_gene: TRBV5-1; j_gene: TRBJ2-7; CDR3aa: ASSSTRSRSYEQY
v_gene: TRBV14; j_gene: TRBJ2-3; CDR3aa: ASSHREITQY
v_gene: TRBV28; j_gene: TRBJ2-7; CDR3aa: ASSLPSRREQY
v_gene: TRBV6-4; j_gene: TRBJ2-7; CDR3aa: ASPFWTSGRRYEQY